This is a list of T cell receptor beta chains from one sample in a study of cytomegalovirus exposure and HLA in healthy donors. Using immunoSEQ multiplex PCR, the repertoire was profiled, and TCRdb retains in-frame clones only, with some absent. The sample lists some 130,000 clones, 70% to 80% occurring once. Source material: PBMCs. These receptors originate from a man in his forties in good health and CMV-seropositive. The CDR3 runs from the conserved cysteine through the conserved F or W. D genes are given only for firm matches. Part of the rows lack a size; the others show once, few, many or a class for expanded clones.

cdr3_length j_call v_call clone_size d_call cdr3_nt cdr3_aa
12 TRBJ1-2 TRBV29-1 - - TGCAGCGTCTACACAGGGAACTATGGCTACACCTTC CSVYTGNYGYTF
13 TRBJ1-2 TRBV11-1 - TRBD1 TGTGCCAGCAGCTCGGACAGGGCGGGGGACTACACCTTC CASSSDRAGDYTF
16 TRBJ1-6 TRBV6-5 few TRBD1 TGTGCCAGCAGTTACTCGACAGGGGGCTTGAATTCACCCCTCCACTTT CASSYSTGGLNSPLHF
12 TRBJ2-1 TRBV28 - TRBD1 TGTGCCAGCAGTTGGGGGGACAGGGTGCGGTTCTTC CASSWGDRVRFF
16 TRBJ2-2 TRBV5-1 once - TGCGCCAGCAGCTTGGCCAGGGGGGCGAACACCGGGGAGCTGTTTTTT CASSLARGANTGELFF
13 TRBJ2-7 TRBV7-6 - TRBD1 TGTGCCAGCAGCTTAGCTTCAGGGGGCGAGCAGTACTTC CASSLASGGEQYF
14 TRBJ1-1 TRBV9 - - TGTGCCAGCAGCGTGGGGGGGCCGAGCACTGAAGCTTTCTTT CASSVGGPSTEAFF
14 TRBJ2-6 TRBV2 - - TGTGCCAGCAAAACTGACTCTGGGGCCAACGTCCTGACTTTC CASKTDSGANVLTF
14 TRBJ2-2 TRBV7-2 - - TGTGCCAGCAGTCGAAGCCTGAACACCGGGGAGCTGTTTTTT CASSRSLNTGELFF
14 TRBJ2-7 TRBV5-1 - TRBD1 TGCGCCAGCAGCTACCGGGACAGGGGCCACGAGCAGTACTTC CASSYRDRGHEQYF
15 TRBJ2-5 TRBV6-1 few TRBD2 TGTGCCAGCAAAGGGATAGCGGATACGGGGGGGACCCAGTACTTC CASKGIADTGGTQYF
17 TRBJ2-5 TRBV7-6 - TRBD2 TGTGCCAGCAGCTTAGGACTAGCGGGAGGAGGCCAAGAGACCCAGTACTTC CASSLGLAGGGQETQYF
19 TRBJ1-1 TRBV4-1 - - TGCGCCAGCAGCCATCGCAACCTGCGCGGGCCAAGGGTGAACACTGAAGCTTTCTTT CASSHRNLRGPRVNTEAFF
15 TRBJ2-4 TRBV11-2 - TRBD1 TGTGCCAGCAGCTCCGACAGGGGCGAGACAAACATTCAGTACTTC CASSSDRGETNIQYF
10 TRBJ1-2 TRBV7-9 - - TGTTCCAGCAGCCAGTATGGCTACACCTTC CSSSQYGYTF
15 TRBJ2-3 TRBV19 - - TGTGCCAGTACCCCCCTTAGCGGTAGCACAGATACGCAGTATTTT CASTPLSGSTDTQYF
14 TRBJ2-7 TRBV5-6 few - TGTGCCAGCGGACTGTGGGGGGTGATCTACGAGCAGTACTTC CASGLWGVIYEQYF
13 TRBJ2-7 TRBV5-1 - - TGCGCCAGCAGCGTGACAATCCCCTACGAGCAGTACTTC CASSVTIPYEQYF
14 TRBJ2-7 TRBV19 - - TGTGCCAGTAGTACTAGCGCTAGCTCCTACGAGCAGTACTTC CASSTSASSYEQYF
16 TRBJ1-1 TRBV13 - - TGTGCCAGCAGCTTAGGGGTTACCAGGATGAACACTGAAGCTTTCTTT CASSLGVTRMNTEAFF
18 TRBJ2-3 TRBV6-1 - TRBD2 TGTGCCAGCAGTGAAGCGCTGAGCGGGGTCATTGGCACAGATACGCAGTATTTT CASSEALSGVIGTDTQYF
12 TRBJ2-1 TRBV5-5 few - TGTGCCAGCAGCTTCAGCGACAGTACACGGTTCTTC CASSFSDSTRFF
15 TRBJ1-1 TRBV28 - TRBD1 TGTGCCAGCAGTTTAGGGGACAGGGGGGGATTTGAAGCTTTCTTT CASSLGDRGGFEAFF
15 TRBJ1-3 TRBV5-6 - - TGTGCCAGCAGCTGGGGGGGTCCCTCTGGAAACACCATATATTTT CASSWGGPSGNTIYF
19 TRBJ2-1 TRBV11-2 - TRBD2 TGTGCCAGCAGCTTAGGGCAGGGAGCGGGAGGGCCAAGGGGAAATGAGCAGTTCTTC CASSLGQGAGGPRGNEQFF
16 TRBJ2-3 TRBV18 - TRBD1 TGTGCCAGCTCACAGGGGCCGGGACAGGGGACAGATACGCAGTATTTT CASSQGPGQGTDTQYF
17 TRBJ2-1 TRBV13 once - TGTGCCAGCAGCCCACAAACTAGGACTTCCGGCTACAATGAGCAGTTCTTC CASSPQTRTSGYNEQFF
14 TRBJ1-2 TRBV15 few - TGTGCCACCAGCAGAGCGCTGGGGGCCTATGGCTACACCTTC CATSRALGAYGYTF
11 TRBJ1-1 TRBV28 few - TGTGCCAGCAGAGGGGACACTGAAGCTTTCTTT CASRGDTEAFF
15 TRBJ1-6 TRBV5-1 - TRBD1 TGCGCCAGCAGCCCTGGACAGGTTTTTAATTCACCCCTCCACTTT CASSPGQVFNSPLHF
15 TRBJ2-1 TRBV19 - TRBD2 TGTGCCAGTAGTATTTCAGCGGGAGGGTACAATGAGCAGTTCTTC CASSISAGGYNEQFF
16 TRBJ1-3 TRBV25-1 - - TGTGCCAGCAGTGAATTGGGGAGGGGATCTGGAAACACCATATATTTT CASSELGRGSGNTIYF
17 TRBJ2-3 TRBV4-1 - TRBD2 TGCGCCAGCAGCCCTCCGGGTAGCGGGATTAGATCAGATACGCAGTATTTT CASSPPGSGIRSDTQYF